The 29 T cell receptor beta chains listed next were all sequenced from one sample in a study of T cell repertoires in cytomegalovirus infection. TCRdb fed the reads into MiXCR, producing one record per CDR3 protein. The sample has approximately 500,000 distinct CDR3 sequences, roughly 29% seen once. The sample consisted of PBMCs. The receptors shown here come from a human donor in good health (CMV status not recorded). Some clones in this sample may be carry-over from other donors' samples.

This clonotype showed up many times. The V gene is TRBV7-8, the J gene TRBJ2-2; 10 bases line up with TRBD1. Germline CDR1 and CDR2: SGHVS and FQNEAQ. This CDR3 contains 15 residues. The junction had 5 bases not matched to a gene; V was cut back by 2 bases and J by 8 bases. In DNA, the CDR3 is TGTGCCAGCAGCTTACTCGGACAGGGGGTAGGGGAGCTGTTTTTT. Its translation: CASSLLGQGVGELFF.

This chain joins TRBV3-1 and TRBJ1-3, with D maybe TRBD1 (5 bases). CDR3 size: 13 residues. Deletions cut 2 bases from V and 8 bases from J, with 10 bases between. Germline-derived CDR1 and CDR2 are LGHDT and YNNKEL (reference sequence). The DNA for the CDR3 is TGTGCCAGCAGCCAACAGGGCGGAGACACCATATATTTT. Translated: CASSQQGGDTIYF.

Note on this clonotype: The junction does not match germline at one end; this may be a read error. The genes are TRBV12-3 or TRBV12-4 and TRBJ2-1; D might be TRBD2 (6 bases). The CDR3 has 16 residues. The CDR3 coding sequence is TGTGCCGGCAGTTTCCCCGGCGGGAATGGCCACAATGAGCAGTTCTTC. Residues: CAGSFPGGNGHNEQFF.

V usage is TRBV27 and J usage is TRBJ1-6; TRBD1 matches 7 bases. The germline V gene encodes CDR1 MNHEY and CDR2 SMNVEV (reference sequence). The CDR3 consists of 17 residues. V gave up 9 bases and J gave up 3 bases; unmatched junction bases: 14. The DNA of the CDR3 is TGTGCCAGTAAAGACATAGGGGGCATGGGCTATAATTCACCCCTCCACTTT. This translates into CASKDIGGMGYNSPLHF.

This clonotype was seen more than once but under ten times. The chain employs TRBV9 and TRBJ2-5, with 11 bases fitting TRBD2. The germline gives CDR1 SGDLS, CDR2 YYNGEE. J lost 2 bases, V lost 7 bases, and 22 bases had no gene match. The CDR3 spans 20 residues. The CDR3 DNA is TGTGCCAGCCAAAACTATACTAGCGGGGGACAACAGCGGTTTCAAGAGACCCAGTACTTC. Its protein is CASQNYTSGGQQRFQETQYF. Filled out from reference TRBV9 and TRBJ2-5, the complete variable domain reads DSGVTQTPKHLITATGQRVTLRCSPRSGDLSVYWYQQSLDQGLQFLIQYYNGEERAKGNILERFSAQQFPDLHSELNLSSLELGDSALYFCASQNYTSGGQQRFQETQYFGPGTRLLVL.

This clonotype was found a few times. This chain connects TRBV6-5 to TRBJ2-3, with D possibly TRBD2 on 6 matching bases. Germline V gene sequence: CDR1 MNHEY, CDR2 SVGAGI. CDR3 length: 15 amino acids. V shed 6 bases and J shed 2 bases, with 15 bases lying between them. The CDR3 here is CASSLLGGYTDTQYF. CDR3 DNA sequence: TGTGCCAGCAGCCTCCTGGGAGGCTACACAGATACGCAGTATTTT.

The rearrangement joins TRBV7-9 to TRBJ1-2; unclear D gene. This CDR3 comprises 15 residues. The ends were cut back, 4 bases at V and 3 bases at J, with 15 bases in the middle. In germline, CDR1 is SEHNR, CDR2 FQNEAQ (reference sequence). The CDR3 here is CASSYSNQRDYGYTF. The CDR3 nucleotides read TGTGCCAGCAGCTACTCCAACCAGAGAGACTATGGCTACACCTTC.

This clonotype was seen ten or more times. The chain has TRBV12-3 or TRBV12-4 and TRBJ1-2; 8 nucleotides match TRBD1. J lost 6 bases, V lost 3 bases, and 9 bases had no gene match. This CDR3 has 15 amino acids. CDR3 DNA: TGTGCCAGCAGTTTTCTTCCTCAGGGGGCAAATGGCTACACCTTC. Translating gives CASSFLPQGANGYTF.

The chain employs TRBV27 and TRBJ2-7; 14 bases map to TRBD2. The germline gives CDR1 MNHEY, CDR2 SMNVEV (reference sequence). The J segment lost 3 bases and the V segment lost 6 bases, leaving 7 bases of the junction unmatched. CDR3 length: 16 residues. CDR3 sequence: CASRQGLAGGGYEQYF. As DNA, the CDR3 is TGTGCCAGCAGACAAGGACTAGCGGGAGGAGGCTACGAGCAGTACTTC.

The V call is TRBV5-1, the J call TRBJ1-1, with D perhaps matching TRBD1 (6 bases). Germline V CDR1 and CDR2: SGHRS, YFSETQ. V was shortened by 0 bases and J by 1 base, with 13 bases between the two germline ends. The CDR3 is made up of 16 amino acids. The CDR3 DNA reads TGCGCCAGCAGCTTGGGTGGGGGCCGTGGGAACACTGAAGCTTTCTTT. Encoded protein: CASSLGGGRGNTEAFF. Supplemented by reference TRBV5-1 and TRBJ1-1, the full variable domain reads KAGVTQTPRYLIKTRGQQVTLSCSPISGHRSVSWYQQTPGQGLQFLFEYFSETQRNKGNFPGRFSGRQFSNSRSEMNVSTLELGDSALYLCASSLGGGRGNTEAFFGQGTRLTVV.

In DNA, the CDR3 is TGTGCCAGCAGCCTGGTCCTAGCGGCATCCTACAATGAGCAGTTCTTC. This encodes CASSLVLAASYNEQFF. This chain joins TRBV5-6 and TRBJ2-1; 7 nucleotides match TRBD2. V lost 4 bases to trimming and J lost 1 base; unmatched junction nucleotides: 8. Germline V gene sequence: CDR1 SGHDT, CDR2 YYEEEE. There are 16 residues in the CDR3.

Only a few counts were recorded for this clonotype. The chain has TRBV6-5 and TRBJ2-1, with 7 bases fitting TRBD2. The V gene end was trimmed by 2 bases and the J gene end by 9 bases; junction bases not matched to a gene: 1. Germline lookup yields CDR1 MNHEY and CDR2 SVGAGI. The CDR3 contains 12 residues. The CDR3 nucleotides read TGTGCCAGCAGTTACGGGAGGGGTGAGCAGTTCTTC. Translation gives CASSYGRGEQFF.

CDR3 region: CSARVGGRTDTQYF. The CDR3 DNA is TGCAGTGCTAGAGTGGGAGGCCGGACAGATACGCAGTATTTT. The chain links TRBV20-1 to TRBJ2-3, with D possibly being TRBD2 (6 bases). Trimming stripped 1 base from V and 3 bases from J, with 11 bases between. The CDR3 has 14 residues. In germline, CDR1 is DFQATT, CDR2 SNEGSKA (reference sequence).

This clonotype showed up just a few times. V is TRBV12-3 or TRBV12-4 and J is TRBJ1-1; 9 nucleotides line up with TRBD1. Trimming cost V 4 bases and J 12 bases; bases outside gene matches: 3. The CDR3 consists of 11 residues. The CDR3 sequence is CASSWTGVSFF. CDR3 DNA sequence: TGTGCCAGCAGTTGGACAGGGGTGTCTTTCTTT.

The table lists this clonotype with a few counts. The chain combines TRBV7-9 with TRBJ1-4; no clear D. There are 14 residues in the CDR3. Germline-derived CDR1 and CDR2 are SEHNR and FQNEAQ (reference sequence). Trimming removed 4 bases at V and 8 bases at J, with 14 bases between. The CDR3 DNA reads TGTGCCAGCAGCTCGGGAGCCCGGAACGAAAAACTGTTTTTT. This translates into CASSSGARNEKLFF.

This clonotype was observed at least ten times. This chain uses TRBV7-9 with TRBJ2-1; the D gene is possibly TRBD1 (5 bases). This CDR3 region has 13 residues. CDR1 and CDR2 (germline): SEHNR, FQNEAQ (reference sequence). V was trimmed by 4 bases and J by 7 bases, leaving 11 bases between them. CDR3 coding DNA: TGTGCCAGCAGCTCCACAGGACAAAATGAGCAGTTCTTC. The encoded protein is CASSSTGQNEQFF.

The rearrangement joins TRBV6-5 to TRBJ1-3; a weak D match, TRBD1 (6 bases). Germline values: CDR1 MNHEY, CDR2 SVGAGI. The CDR3 sequence is 15 residues long. Trimming took 5 bases from V and 3 from J, leaving 14 bases between them. The CDR3 bases are TGTGCCAGCAGTCCGCCCAGGGGAAATGGAAACACCATATATTTT. It translates to CASSPPRGNGNTIYF.

CDR3 loop: CASSVYGGSNTEAFF. The CDR3, as DNA: TGTGCCAGCAGTGTTTATGGGGGTTCCAACACTGAAGCTTTCTTT. The chain is built from TRBV27 and TRBJ1-1; perhaps TRBD1 as D (5 bases). The CDR3 has 15 residues. The germline V gene encodes CDR1 MNHEY and CDR2 SMNVEV (reference sequence). V was pared by 5 bases and J by 2 bases, with 15 bases between.

This clonotype was seen repeatedly, ten times or more. The V gene is TRBV7-2, the J gene TRBJ1-5; perhaps TRBD1 as D (5 bases). V was trimmed by 1 base and J by 0 bases, leaving 16 bases between them. Germline V gene sequence: CDR1 SGHTA, CDR2 FQGNSA. The CDR3 is made up of 18 amino acids. CDR3 nucleotide sequence: TGTGCCAGCAGCTTAGGGCGGCCGGGGACGCATAGCAATCAGCCCCAGCATTTT. It yields the protein CASSLGRPGTHSNQPQHF.

The rearrangement uses TRBV6-5 and TRBJ2-5; D not certain. This CDR3 contains 13 residues. V lost 6 bases to trimming and J lost 2 bases, with 10 bases between them. From germline, CDR1 is MNHEY and CDR2 SVGAGI. CDR3 coding DNA: TGTGCCAGCAGGGGATTAACACAAGAGACCCAGTACTTC. Protein: CASRGLTQETQYF.

This clonotype was found a few times. The rearrangement links TRBV5-4 to TRBJ2-1, with 11 positions matching TRBD2. V lost 4 bases, J lost 10 bases, and 10 bases stayed unmatched. Germline V lookup: CDR1 SGHNT, CDR2 YYREEE (reference sequence). This CDR3 has 15 residues. CDR3 sequence: CASSETGGLAVEQFF. The CDR3 DNA is TGTGCCAGCAGCGAGACCGGGGGACTAGCGGTCGAGCAGTTCTTC.

This clonotype was detected a few times. The J gene is TRBJ1-2, the V gene TRBV7-2; possibly TRBD1 for D (5 bases). This CDR3 comprises 18 residues. V was pared by 2 bases and J by 4 bases, with 23 bases between. From germline, CDR1 is SGHTA and CDR2 FQGNSA. CDR3 protein: CASSLRGAVSPVGYGYTF. CDR3 sequence (DNA): TGTGCCAGCAGCTTAAGGGGCGCCGTCTCACCCGTGGGCTATGGCTACACCTTC.

The sample holds many counts of this clonotype. The genes are TRBV4-1 and TRBJ1-1; TRBD1 is a possible D gene (5 bases). CDR1 and CDR2 (germline): MGHRA, YSYEKL. The CDR3 is 17 residues long. Trimming cost V 3 bases and J 2 bases, with 19 bases left between them. The CDR3 sequence: CASSQDTLFSDNTEAFF. The DNA of the CDR3 is TGCGCCAGCAGCCAGGACACCCTTTTTTCGGATAACACTGAAGCTTTCTTT.

CDR3 DNA sequence: TGTGCCAGCAGTGAACGCGCCTTAGGGACCCAGTACTTC. It codes for CASSERALGTQYF. The rearrangement uses TRBV25-1 and TRBJ2-5; D is unclear. This CDR3 spans 13 amino acids. Between the trimmed V and J ends, which lost 2 bases and 7 bases, there was a span of 11 bases. CDR1 is MGHDK and CDR2 is SYGVNS in the germline V gene.

The rearrangement uses TRBV6-6 and TRBJ1-5; D is unclear. CDR1 is MNHNY, CDR2 SVGAGI, per germline (reference sequence). Between the trimmed V and J ends, which lost 3 bases and 1 base, there was a span of 16 bases. The CDR3 has 17 residues. The DNA for the CDR3 is TGTGCCAGCAGTTATGTGATCGCGGGCCGAAGCAATCAGCCCCAGCATTTT. This gives the protein CASSYVIAGRSNQPQHF.

In this sample, this clonotype turned up a few times. J is TRBJ2-1 and V is TRBV11-3; D could derive from TRBD1 or TRBD2 (5 bases each). The CDR3 runs 18 residues. The V gene's germline CDR1 is SGHNT and CDR2 YENEEA. With 3 bases removed from V and 2 bases from J, the gap between germline ends came to 20 bases. CDR3 amino acids: CASSFDSVSGKPYNEQFF. The CDR3 DNA reads TGTGCCAGCAGCTTTGATAGCGTATCAGGGAAGCCCTACAATGAGCAGTTCTTC.

There are a few counts of this clonotype. V usage is TRBV25-1 and J usage is TRBJ1-4, with D unresolved. There are 14 residues in the CDR3. V was pared by 6 bases and J by 8 bases, with 16 bases between. Per germline, CDR1 MGHDK and CDR2 SYGVNS. This CDR3 reads CASSETRRWEKLFF. CDR3 nucleotides: TGTGCCAGCAGCGAGACGAGGAGGTGGGAAAAACTGTTTTTT.

The genes are TRBV9 and TRBJ1-1; D not certain. This CDR3 comprises 8 residues. CDR1 and CDR2 from the germline V gene are SGDLS and YYNGEE. The DNA of the CDR3 is TGTGCATCAAAGGGAGCTTTCTTT. Residues: CASKGAFF.

This clonotype has just a few counts. The chain joins TRBV14 to TRBJ1-5; TRBD1 matches at 8 bases. With V trimmed by 5 bases and J by 2 bases, 11 bases remained unmatched. The CDR3 consists of 17 residues. The germline gives CDR1 SGHDN, CDR2 FVKESK. The CDR3 bases are TGTGCCAGCAGCGCTGGCCGGACAGGGCAGGGCAATCAGCCCCAGCATTTT. It encodes CASSAGRTGQGNQPQHF.